This is a list of T cell receptor beta chains from one sample in a study of vaccination and CD4 T cells after COVID-19. One entry per CDR3 protein, called by TCRdb with MiXCR from the PCR reads. The sample has 17,000 or so distinct CDR3 sequences; approximately 22% are singletons. Their target antigens are unknown. Sequences were obtained from cultured CD4+ T cells from blood. Source of these receptors: a human donor with COVID-19. Both conserved end residues are part of each CDR3. D genes are given only for firm matches. The size field is filled for only some rows; it gives once, few, many or a size class.

d_gene	v_gene	j_gene	abundance	CDR3nt	CDR3aa
.	TRBV5-3	TRBJ2-3	few	TGTGCCAGAAGAGGGCCCGAGGATACGCAGTATTTT	CARRGPEDTQYF
TRBD2	TRBV6-1	TRBJ2-3	.	TGTGCCAGCAGTGAAATAGCGGGGGGAATCACAGATACGCAGTATTTT	CASSEIAGGITDTQYF
.	TRBV6-1	TRBJ2-5	once	TGTGCCAGCAGCCTGCTGGACAAAAGCAAAGAGACCCAGTACTTC	CASSLLDKSKETQYF
TRBD2	TRBV20-1	TRBJ2-3	.	TGCAGTGCTTCGACGTGGGGTAGCGGGGGGGACCAGTCCACAGATACGCAGTATTTT	CSASTWGSGGDQSTDTQYF
TRBD2	TRBV7-2	TRBJ2-7	.	TGTGCCAGCAGCTTAGCCGAACTAGCGGGGGCTCTCGAGCAGTACTTC	CASSLAELAGALEQYF
TRBD2	TRBV7-2	TRBJ2-7	few	TGTGCCAGCAGGGGATCCGGGACTAGCAACGAGCAGTACTTC	CASRGSGTSNEQYF
.	TRBV23-1	TRBJ1-6	few	TGCGCCAGCAGTCAACGGTCCCTTAGGTCCCGAAATTCACCCCTCCACTTT	CASSQRSLRSRNSPLHF
.	TRBV10-3	TRBJ2-2	few	TGTGCCATCAGTGAGATTGTCGGGACGGGAACCGGGGAGCTGTTTTTT	CAISEIVGTGTGELFF
.	TRBV7-3	TRBJ2-3	.	TGTGCCAGCAGCCCCACCGGGACCTCGTACCGCGCAGATACGCAGTATTTT	CASSPTGTSYRADTQYF
.	TRBV5-4	TRBJ2-3	.	TGTGCCAGCAGCGAGGAGCGGGTTGGCACAGATACGCAGTATTTT	CASSEERVGTDTQYF
.	TRBV19	TRBJ1-4	.	TGTGCCAGTAGTATGGCGAGGGTTCGTCTGGCTAATGAAAAACTGTTTTTT	CASSMARVRLANEKLFF
.	TRBV12-3/TRBV12-4	TRBJ1-3	.	TGTGCCAGCAGTTTTAGGGCAGCCGTCAGCTCTGGAAACACCATATATTTT	CASSFRAAVSSGNTIYF
TRBD1	TRBV6-1	TRBJ1-1	.	TGTGCCAGCAGACGACAGGGCAACACTGAAGCTTTCTTT	CASRRQGNTEAFF
.	TRBV28	TRBJ1-1	few	TGTGCCAGCAGTTTATCGACTGGCGGGGACACTGAAGCTTTCTTT	CASSLSTGGDTEAFF
.	TRBV30	TRBJ2-5	.	TGTGCCTGGATGTTTGTAGAGACCCAGTACTTC	CAWMFVETQYF
.	TRBV15	TRBJ2-4	medium-sized	TGTGCCACCAGCAGTATTGGCTCAGCCAAAAACATTCAGTACTTC	CATSSIGSAKNIQYF
.	TRBV7-2	TRBJ2-5	.	TGTGCCAGCAGCTTAGGGGGTCAAGAGACCCAGTACTTC	CASSLGGQETQYF
TRBD1	TRBV6-5	TRBJ2-7	few	TGTGCCAGCAGTTACGAGACAGGGGGTCGGTACGAGCAGTACTTC	CASSYETGGRYEQYF
TRBD1	TRBV25-1	TRBJ1-5	large	TGTGCCAGCAGTACACAGGGGCTCAATCAGCCCCAGCATTTT	CASSTQGLNQPQHF
.	TRBV19	TRBJ2-3	.	TGTGCCAGTACCTTAAGGGGGGGTGTAATTGATACGCAGTATTTT	CASTLRGGVIDTQYF
.	TRBV23-1	TRBJ2-2	.	TGCGCCAGCAGTCAATTATGGGGGACCAACACCGGGGAGCTGTTTTTT	CASSQLWGTNTGELFF
TRBD2	TRBV12-3/TRBV12-4	TRBJ2-1	.	TGTGCCAGCAGGTGGGGTAGCGGGCGCTCCTACAATGAGCAGTTCTTC	CASRWGSGRSYNEQFF
TRBD1	TRBV23-1	TRBJ2-5	.	TGCGCCAGCCCGAAGGGACAGCCGGGAGAGACCCAGTACTTC	CASPKGQPGETQYF
TRBD2	TRBV2	TRBJ2-2	.	TGTGCCAGCAGGTCCTCAGCGGGGGGCCGAAACACCGGGGAGCTGTTTTTT	CASRSSAGGRNTGELFF
TRBD2	TRBV6-1	TRBJ2-5	few	TGTGCCAGCAGTGAATCCCCGGGAGGGGGACAAGAGACCCAGTACTTC	CASSESPGGGQETQYF
.	TRBV2	TRBJ2-4	.	TGTGCCAGCAGTGAGGTTCGGGGGGCTAAACCCCTAGCCAAAAACATTCAGTACTTC	CASSEVRGAKPLAKNIQYF
.	TRBV28	TRBJ2-5	few	TGTGCCAGCGGGGGACCCCCAAGGGGAGAGACCCAGTACTTC	CASGGPPRGETQYF
TRBD2	TRBV10-1	TRBJ2-1	.	TGCGCCAGCAGTGAGTGGGAGCGGGGGCACTACAATGAGCAGTTCTTC	CASSEWERGHYNEQFF
.	TRBV24-1	TRBJ2-3	.	TGTGCCACCAGTGATTTGATGGGGACAAGTACCCGTAGCACAGATACGCAGTATTTT	CATSDLMGTSTRSTDTQYF
.	TRBV6-4	TRBJ2-7	.	TGTGCCAGCAGTGAAGGTTGGGGGCGTAAGGGTTACGAGCAGTACTTC	CASSEGWGRKGYEQYF
.	TRBV7-7	TRBJ2-2	few	TGTGCTAGCAGCTCCCGGGAGACTGATGCCGGGGAGCTGTTTTTT	CASSSRETDAGELFF
.	TRBV30	TRBJ1-1	medium-sized	TGTGCCTGGCTACAGGAGAACACTGAAGCTTTCTTT	CAWLQENTEAFF
.	TRBV12-3/TRBV12-4	TRBJ1-2	.	TGTGCCAGCAGTTTGCGGCCCGGGGTTTTCCTTCCAAAGAGGACTAACTATGGCTACACCTTC	CASSLRPGVFLPKRTNYGYTF
.	TRBV6-5	TRBJ2-3	.	TGTGCCAGCAGTTACAGGGCGACAATTGCCGATAGCACAGATACGCAGTATTTT	CASSYRATIADSTDTQYF
.	TRBV6-4	TRBJ2-1	medium-sized	TGTGCCAGCGGCCTAGCTGGGAATGAGCAGTTCTTC	CASGLAGNEQFF
TRBD1	TRBV20-1	TRBJ2-3	.	TGCAGCTCCTCACCGGGACAGGGTCCAGATACGCAGTATTTT	CSSSPGQGPDTQYF
TRBD1	TRBV6-5	TRBJ1-2	medium-sized	TGTGCCAGCAGTTACTCGGGACAGCACTATGGCTACACCTTC	CASSYSGQHYGYTF
TRBD2	TRBV7-2	TRBJ2-7	few	TGTGCCAGCAGCTTCGGGACTAGCGGGGGGCTGAGGGAGCAGTACTTC	CASSFGTSGGLREQYF
.	TRBV14	TRBJ2-7	few	TGTGCCAGCAGCCCCCAGCCCTACGAGCAGTACTTC	CASSPQPYEQYF
.	TRBV18	TRBJ1-2	.	TGTGCCAGCTCACCGGGACTGGGTAACACCTTC	CASSPGLGNTF
.	TRBV18	TRBJ2-5	few	TGTGCCAGCTCAAGGTTAGAGACCCAGTACTTC	CASSRLETQYF
.	TRBV2	TRBJ1-5	.	TGTGCCAGCAACACCGACAGCATACAGCCCCAGCATTTT	CASNTDSIQPQHF
.	TRBV7-8	TRBJ1-1	few	TGTGCCAGCAGCTTTGGGGGGATGAACACTGAAGCTTTCTTT	CASSFGGMNTEAFF
TRBD2	TRBV12-3/TRBV12-4	TRBJ2-1	.	TGTGCCAGCAGTTTAAACCCAGCGGGGGGTCTCTACAATGAGCAGTTCTTC	CASSLNPAGGLYNEQFF
TRBD2	TRBV4-1	TRBJ2-1	.	TGCGCCAGCAGCCAAGTATGGGGGGGGTCCTACAATGAGCAGTTCTTC	CASSQVWGGSYNEQFF